One T cell receptor beta chain is described in this entry. This clone was counted a few times. The clone's antigen remains unknown. No base-level quality is on record; no much larger clone is a single base apart. The sample is drawn from a study of cytomegalovirus exposure and HLA in healthy donors (dated by TCRdb to the late 2010s). Notes on the research overall: In an earlier analysis of 587 of the donors, about 270 Gb of sequence data and 117 million unique TCR beta sequences from some 170 million T cells were reported. An early release that covered about 600 HLA-typed donors contained approximately 300 gigabases of sequencing data and around 80 million unique TCR sequences. Among the roughly 430 genotyped donors, approximately 82% belonged to the genetic ancestry cluster associated with self-reported Caucasian donors. The study aimed to test whether signatures of past pathogen exposure could be identified by cataloging public T cell receptors. Using immunosequencing, the study profiled T cell repertoires from 666 subjects and related those repertoires to cytomegalovirus serostatus. In addition to the first cohort of approximately 670 subjects, a separate validation cohort of approximately 130 different subjects was used. To predict cytomegalovirus infection status, the study brought together high-throughput TCR immunosequencing, statistical association of individual TCRs with disease status, and machine learning. In a later analysis, previously published TCR beta repertoires from 550 to 700 donors were re-analyzed and high-resolution HLA genotyping was added so that TCR occurrence patterns could be studied. Rather than drawing on any new phenotypic data, the later analysis identified candidate immune exposures from TCR beta sequences and the way those sequences occurred across donors. In an earlier analysis of a few hundred of the donors, high-throughput TCR beta sequencing was used to judge whether each TCR beta V gene segment behaved as functional or pseudogenic. Alongside the repertoire data, information on donor age, sex, ethnicity and CMV serostatus was compiled. A later genetic analysis took genome-wide SNP genotypes for about 55% of the 666 donors and used that subset as a discovery cohort. All discovery cohort repertoires had been generated using a single sequencing platform. Class I and class II HLA loci were covered by the typing at four-digit resolution. The number of donors typed differed by locus, with roughly 629-640 for A, B, C, DRB1 and DQB1, approximately 500 for DQA1, under 610 for DPA1, and 400 to 490 for DPB1. Four or five DR-DQ haplotypes were treated as single units for association and clustering because of strong linkage in the cohort. On average, approximately 250,000 unique TCR beta nucleotide sequences were sequenced per donor among a few hundred genotyped donors of the cohort, with 15% to 20% of those sequences being non-productive. Study-wide findings and limitations: Some IMGT-functional V segments, including TRBV6-2 and TRBV6-3, could not be distinguished by the 87-base-pair reads and were therefore excluded. Linkage disequilibrium might explain the correlated functional status among segregating V segments, but an unknown experimental factor could not be ruled out. In a later analysis, the rate of TCR association differed among HLA loci, with DRB1 alleles having the most associated TCRs and HLA-C alleles having the fewest. Most CMV-associated TCR beta chains appeared to be HLA-restricted in a later analysis, and the HLA associations seemed to be driven largely by CMV exposure. HLA typing was unavailable for some donors at each locus, so association tests used only the typed subset. The classifier was reported to diagnose cytomegalovirus status with high specificity and sensitivity in both the original and validation cohorts. The sequencing pipeline was judged likely to have produced a cluster of highly shared sequence variants as a technical artifact. The earlier analysis of 587 of the donors excluded 15 to 20 rarely observed V segments, including chromosome 9 orphons, because counts were too low. The authors suggested that the approach could potentially be generalized to other disease states and immunological phenotypes. Specific HLA alleles were associated with roughly 17,000 TCR beta sequences at a false discovery rate of 0.05 in a later analysis. A later analysis found that HLA-associated TCR beta chains were more clonally expanded and had lower generation probabilities than equally common non-associated chains. The only immune exposure information available for the cohort was CMV serostatus. The presence/absence analyses assumed that sequencing depth was roughly uniform across donors, and that assumption may not be true. An association between a missense DCLRE1C variant and V-gene and J-gene trimming of TCR beta chains was found in a later genetic analysis and replicated in an independent cohort. This cohort had only TCR beta chains sequenced, and the lack of alpha or paired-chain data limited which features could be detected. In vitro tests confirmed that three of the cytomegalovirus-associated TCR beta chains recognize cytomegalovirus antigens. When HLA alleles, especially DR and DQ, strongly co-occurred, TCR associations were difficult to assign to individual alleles. A later analysis reported that several top co-occurrence clusters appeared linked to parvovirus B19, influenza, CMV and Epstein-Barr virus. A total of fewer than 200 TCR beta chains were listed by the study as associated with cytomegalovirus. According to a later genetic analysis, donors in an Asian-associated ancestry cluster had fewer N-insertions in productive TCRs than the approximately 670-donor mean. A further reported finding was that TCR beta sequences accurately predicted the HLA-A and HLA-B alleles for most subjects in the first cohort. In an earlier analysis of 587 of the donors, most TCR beta V segments appeared in productive rearrangements about 90% or about 30% of the time, broadly matching IMGT annotations. Most TCR sequences were observed very rarely across donors, whereas some public TCRs were present in many individuals.

From the cysteine up to the phenylalanine, the CDR3 has a length of 14 residues. Only CDR3 DNA remains: 42 bases, in frame from the first base. Reading the germline V gene (reference sequence) gives CDR1 MNHEY and CDR2 SMNVEV. V was cut back by 5 bases and J by 1 base, leaving a gap of 11 bases between them. In total, around 600 healthy bone marrow donors made up the cohort. All cohort members were sampled while nominally healthy, although unrecorded immune exposures were likely present. The donor tested CMV seropositive and was one of the 289 seropositive cohort members. Each donor provided a peripheral blood sample, and peripheral blood mononuclear cells were used for TCR beta sequencing. The Qiagen DNeasy Blood Extraction Kit was used to extract genomic DNA from the blood cell samples. The library was obtained by the immunoSEQ multiplex PCR assay. The multiplex PCR relied on a mix of 60 forward primers for TCR Vbeta segments and 13 reverse primers for TCR Jbeta segments. A multiplex PCR assay on genomic DNA amplified the CDR3 region of rearranged TCR beta genes. The Illumina HiSeq System was used to sequence the amplified TCR beta libraries as 87-base-pair reads. As for the original processing: Across the roughly 640 repertoires, a later analysis counted 75 million to 90 million unique TCR beta chains, around 11 million of which were shared by at least two donors. Raw reads were error-corrected and collapsed into unique sequences by a nearest-neighbor algorithm in which closely related sequences were merged to remove PCR and sequencing errors. V, D and J gene segments were assigned by aligning CDR3 sequences to IMGT reference sequences. Each retained sequence needed at least a six-nucleotide match to both a V gene segment and a J gene segment. A rearrangement counted as productive if the CDR3 had no stop codons and remained in frame with V and J, and every other rearrangement counted as non-productive. CDR3 was defined according to IMGT convention as the region running from the second conserved V-encoded cysteine to the conserved J-encoded phenylalanine. Sequences without an unambiguous match to a single V gene segment were excluded from the earlier analysis of approximately 600 of the donors. An earlier analysis of several hundred of the donors called V segments functional above 56.7% productive rearrangements and segregating when the between-donor standard deviation exceeded 5%. A statistical classification framework was built to diagnose cytomegalovirus status from the catalog of TCR beta chain sequences. In a later analysis, V and J genes were assigned by comparing TCR nucleotide sequences against IMGT/GENE-DB human TR gene sequences. The TCRdist pipeline was used in a later analysis to assign CDR3 sequences and most-parsimonious VDJ recombination scenarios. A later analysis defined each TCR beta chain by its CDR3 amino acid sequence plus V-gene family, and excluded reads lacking a unique V-gene family. To address suspected cross-contamination and a sequencing artifact, a later analysis removed around 600 highly shared, low-generation-probability nucleotide sequences. For each public chain, a later analysis derived a clonal expansion index from normalized ranks of inferred template counts within each repertoire. A later analysis computed generation probabilities with a VDJ recombination model fitted to out-of-frame rearrangements, and checked the results against IGoR. In a later analysis, TCR-TCR, TCR-HLA and TCR-CMV co-occurrence was scored with hypergeometric tests, and a repertoire-size bias correction was applied to TCR pairs. In a later analysis, false discovery rates were estimated by permuting HLA or CMV assignments 20 times. In a later analysis, co-occurring TCRs were grouped using DBSCAN, and TCRdist sequence similarity was added for clustering within HLA-allele-positive subsets. Repertoires with fewer than 30,000 or more than 120,000 public chains, plus five repertoires with anomalous nucleotide sharing, were excluded from co-occurrence clustering. TCRdb provides this immuneACCESS table in a form limited to in-frame rearrangements. Some clones are lacking; in checked studies, under half of them reflect an unresolved V gene, and why the rest are absent is not known. V and J calls plus clone size are reproduced from that table; the DNA served to infer D and trimming. In this sample the table shows 150,000 to 200,000 clones, approximately 84% of which occur a single time. The top ten clones comprise more than 6% of the sample.

The source material was PBMCs. This chain joins TRBV27 to TRBJ1-1, with a tentative D gene TRBD1 over 5 matching bases. The source is a woman between 35 and 50 years old in good health and CMV-seropositive. This receptor has the CDR3 CASSKRQTNTEAFF. The bases read TGTGCCAGCAGTAAACGACAGACGAACACTGAAGCTTTCTTT.